This paragraph reports one T cell receptor (beta chain). Its antigen is currently unknown. Measured with immunoSEQ multiplex PCR; TCRdb has only the in-frame clones, and not every one. The repertoire holds 97,000 or so clones, more than 85% seen once, with 6.3% in the top ten. Germline V gene lookup returns CDR1 MDHEN and CDR2 SYDVKM. CDR3 length: 16 residues. The V and J ends lost 6 bases and 0 bases, in that order; junction bases with no gene match: 7. The 120-subject validation cohort, separate from the roughly 700-subject first cohort, included the donors. The entry originates in a study of cytomegalovirus exposure and HLA in healthy donors. Study-level findings and limits: The classifier reportedly diagnosed cytomegalovirus status with high specificity and sensitivity.

The sample taken for sequencing was PBMCs. This sequence was found in a man between 18 and 35 years old in good health and CMV-seropositive. The J gene is TRBJ2-2, the V gene TRBV28, with TRBD2 identical over 7 bases. The CDR3 protein is CASRPAGNANTGELFF. The CDR3 nucleotides read TGTGCCAGCAGGCCAGCGGGAAACGCGAACACCGGGGAGCTGTTTTTT.